Presented here are 24 T cell receptor beta chains from one specimen sequenced in a study of PD-1 blockade in classical Hodgkin lymphoma. The data were produced by immunoSEQ multiplex PCR, yet TCRdb's version contains in-frame clones alone and is incomplete. The top ten hold around 3.7% of the sample, which has about 29,000 clones, just over 70% seen once. Following autologous stem cell transplantation, relapse occurred in every patient, and exposure to brentuximab vedotin varied. Material: peripheral blood mononuclear cells (PBMCs), obtained before the second cycle of nivolumab. The receptors derive from a human donor with classical Hodgkin lymphoma.

This sequence joins TRBV30 and TRBJ1-1; D unclear. Trimming pared 1 base from V and 5 bases from J, leaving 8 bases between. This CDR3 spans 12 amino acids. CDR1 and CDR2 (germline): GTSNPN, SVGIG (reference sequence). CDR3 DNA: TGTGCCTGGAGTGGGCCCCGGACTGAAGCTTTCTTT. This translates into CAWSGPRTEAFF. Based on the CDR3 plus reference TRBV30 and TRBJ1-1, the full variable domain is SQTIHQWPATLVQPVGSPLSLECTVEGTSNPNLYWYRQAAGRGLQLLFYSVGIGQISSEVPQNLSASRPQDRQFILSSKKLLLSDSGFYLCAWSGPRTEAFFGQGTRLTVV.

This clone has a single count. V gene TRBV19 combines with J gene TRBJ1-1; D unresolved. The CDR3 totals 12 residues. Germline loops: CDR1 LNHDA, CDR2 SQIVND (reference sequence). Trimming pared 3 bases from V and 3 bases from J, leaving 5 bases between. CDR3 loop: CASSIGYTEAFF. The CDR3, as DNA: TGTGCCAGTAGTATCGGGTACACTGAAGCTTTCTTT.

The rearrangement joins TRBV11-1 to TRBJ2-1; D tentatively reads TRBD1 or TRBD2 (5 bases each). The V gene lost 5 bases and the J gene lost 12 bases, with 14 bases spanning the gap. Looked up from germline, CDR1 is SGHAT and CDR2 is FQDESV (reference sequence). The CDR3 is made up of 12 amino acids. This CDR3 is CASSPLGGGQFF. As DNA, the CDR3 is TGTGCCAGCAGCCCACTCGGTGGGGGGCAGTTCTTC.

This clone turned up a few times. The genes are TRBV30 and TRBJ2-1; 11 bases are shared with TRBD2. This CDR3 is built from 14 residues. Germline lookup yields CDR1 GTSNPN and CDR2 SVGIG (reference sequence). Losses at the gene ends were 7 bases for V and 4 bases for J; bases not matched to a gene: 6. The CDR3 sequence is CALRGLAEYNEQFF. DNA of the CDR3: TGTGCCTTGAGGGGACTAGCGGAATACAATGAGCAGTTCTTC.

This chain connects TRBV18 to TRBJ1-1, with a tentative D call TRBD1 (5 bases). Trimming stripped 5 bases from V and 8 bases from J, with 15 bases between. CDR3 size: 13 residues. CDR1 and CDR2 from the germline V gene are KGHSH and LQKENI. CDR3 in amino acids: CASSSRDKSEAFF. The CDR3 coding sequence is TGTGCCAGCTCATCCAGGGATAAGTCGGAAGCTTTCTTT.

The genes are TRBV25-1 and TRBJ2-5, with TRBD1 matching 7 bases. This CDR3 comprises 15 residues. In germline, CDR1 is MGHDK, CDR2 SYGVNS. V lost 2 bases to trimming and J lost 2 bases; unmatched junction nucleotides: 5. CDR3 sequence reads: CASSERGTAQETQYF. The DNA of the CDR3 is TGTGCCAGCAGTGAAAGGGGGACAGCTCAAGAGACCCAGTACTTC.

The chain employs TRBV19 and TRBJ1-6; 7 nucleotides agree with TRBD1. In germline, CDR1 is LNHDA, CDR2 SQIVND (reference sequence). V lost 5 bases and J lost 14; bases outside the gene matches: 12. The CDR3 covers 14 residues. Here the CDR3 DNA reads TGTGCCAGTAGTCAGGGGGACTACACCTTCGCCCTCCACTTT. Residues: CASSQGDYTFALHF.

The chain couples TRBV21-1 to TRBJ1-1. TRBV21-1 is annotated as a pseudogene. The CDR3 extends over 16 amino acids. CDR3 protein: CASRLRLDTIRTEAFF. The CDR3 DNA follows: TGTGCCAGCAGACTGAGGTTAGACACAATTCGCACTGAAGCTTTCTTT.

This chain uses TRBV27 with TRBJ1-6; 9 bases match TRBD1. CDR1 is MNHEY and CDR2 is SMNVEV in the germline V gene (reference sequence). V lost 0 bases and J lost 9; bases outside the gene matches: 6. The CDR3 extends over 16 amino acids. CDR3 residues: CASSLSGTGNISPLHF. The CDR3 nucleotides are TGTGCCAGCAGTTTATCAGGGACAGGGAATATTTCACCCCTCCACTTT.

This clone was counted between two and nine times. This chain uses TRBV11-2 with TRBJ2-3; 11 positions agree with TRBD2. Germline V gene data show CDR1 as SGHAT and CDR2 as FQNNGV. V gave up 5 bases and J gave up 2 bases; unmatched junction bases: 6. The length of the CDR3 is 16 residues. DNA for the CDR3: TGTGCCAGCAGCCCAGGACTAGCGGGCTCCACAGATACGCAGTATTTT. Translation gives CASSPGLAGSTDTQYF.

The rearrangement joins TRBV7-2 to TRBJ1-1; a possible D gene is TRBD1 (6 bases). The CDR3 has 13 residues. Trimming left V 2 bases short and J 4 bases short, with 8 bases between. Germline values: CDR1 SGHTA, CDR2 FQGNSA. As DNA, the CDR3 is TGTGCCAGCAGCTTAACAGGGAGCACTGAAGCTTTCTTT. This gives the protein CASSLTGSTEAFF.

The rearrangement links TRBV7-2 to TRBJ2-1, with D unclear. This CDR3 has 15 amino acids. V gave up 0 bases and J gave up 7 bases, with 13 bases separating them. The germline V gene encodes CDR1 SGHTA and CDR2 FQGNSA. For the CDR3, the DNA is TGTGCCAGCAGCTTAGCAGGACGCCTAGGGAATGAGCAGTTCTTC. This encodes CASSLAGRLGNEQFF.

This chain joins TRBV5-1 and TRBJ2-1, with D hard to call. CDR3 length: 16 amino acids. The germline CDR1 and CDR2 sequences are SGHRS and YFSETQ. V dropped 1 base and J dropped 2 bases, with 13 bases sitting between them. As DNA, the CDR3 is TGCGCCAGCAGCTTGATACCTCCCGCTGCCTACAATGAGCAGTTCTTC. Protein product: CASSLIPPAAYNEQFF.

The J gene is TRBJ2-2, the V gene TRBV7-6; D is unresolved. The ends were cut back, 4 bases at V and 5 bases at J, with 17 bases in the middle. Germline V CDR1 and CDR2: SGHVS, FNYEAQ. The CDR3 length is 16 residues. CDR3 nucleotide sequence: TGTGCCAGCAGCTCCTTCGGGTCACCCCGTACCGGGGAGCTGTTTTTT. Protein: CASSSFGSPRTGELFF. The variable domain in full, completed from reference TRBV7-6 and TRBJ2-2, reads GAGVSQSPRYKVTKRGQDVALRCDPISGHVSLYWYRQALGQGPEFLTYFNYEAQQDKSGLPNDRFSAERPEGSISTLTIQRTEQRDSAMYRCASSSFGSPRTGELFFGEGSRLTVL.

The chain recombines TRBV2 with TRBJ2-2; maybe TRBD1 (6 bases). CDR1 and CDR2 (germline): SNHLY, FYNNEI. The V end lost 7 bases, the J end lost 1 base, and 13 bases lay between the germline ends. This CDR3 is 15 amino acids long. The CDR3 loop reads CASTPLGQNTGELFF. The CDR3 DNA follows: TGTGCCAGCACCCCCTTGGGACAGAACACCGGGGAGCTGTTTTTT.

V is TRBV4-2 and J is TRBJ1-5, with D unclear. The V gene lost 1 base and the J gene lost 8 bases, with 15 bases spanning the gap. The CDR3 consists of 15 residues. CDR1 LGHNA and CDR2 YNFKEQ come from the germline V gene. The CDR3 DNA sequence: TGTGCCAGCAGCCAAGCTGAGGACGGCTCGAAGCCCCAGCATTTT. This gives the protein CASSQAEDGSKPQHF.

The gene calls are TRBV6-6 and TRBJ2-2, with D possibly TRBD2 on 6 matching bases. The CDR3 is 15 residues long. The germline V gene has CDR1 MNHNY and CDR2 SVGAGI (reference sequence). V was trimmed by 6 bases and J by 2 bases, leaving 13 bases between them. CDR3 residues: CASSPAGTNTGELFF. For the CDR3, the DNA is TGTGCCAGCAGCCCCGCGGGGACCAACACCGGGGAGCTGTTTTTT.

The genes are TRBV30 and TRBJ2-7; the D gene could be TRBD1 or TRBD2 (6 bases each). Trimming left V 5 bases short and J 7 bases short, with 12 bases between. There are 11 residues in the CDR3. Germline V gene lookup returns CDR1 GTSNPN and CDR2 SVGIG (reference sequence). CDR3 region: CAWGGGAEQYF. The CDR3 DNA reads as TGTGCCTGGGGGGGCGGGGCTGAGCAGTACTTC.

This clone was seen a single time. Written as DNA, the CDR3 is TGCGCCAGCAGCCAAGATCTCCGACAGAACTATGGCTACACCTTC. Its translation: CASSQDLRQNYGYTF. This chain joins TRBV4-3 and TRBJ1-2, with D maybe TRBD1 (5 bases). The CDR3 has 15 residues. The germline V gene encodes CDR1 LGHNA and CDR2 YSLEER. Trimming cost V 0 bases and J 2 bases, with 10 bases left between them.

In its sample, this clone was seen once. This chain links TRBV15 with TRBJ2-7, with TRBD1 matching 7 bases. Trimming cost V 4 bases and J 2 bases; bases outside gene matches: 5. This CDR3 is 14 amino acids long. CDR1 is LNHNV, CDR2 YYDKDF, per germline (reference sequence). The DNA for the CDR3 is TGTGCCACCAGCACGTCAGGGGGTGCCTACGAGCAGTACTTC. Amino acid sequence: CATSTSGGAYEQYF.

The rearrangement uses TRBV6-1 and TRBJ2-7; D is perhaps TRBD1 (7 bases). V gave up 6 bases and J gave up 3 bases, with 18 bases separating them. The CDR3 extends over 15 amino acids. The germline V gene encodes CDR1 MNHNS and CDR2 SASEGT. The CDR3 here is CASRGRAGQYYEQYF. DNA for the CDR3: TGTGCCAGCAGAGGTCGGGCGGGACAGTACTACGAGCAGTACTTC.

V and J are TRBV6-1 and TRBJ2-5, with 14 bases identical to TRBD2. CDR1 is MNHNS and CDR2 is SASEGT in the germline V gene. The CDR3 consists of 18 residues. J gave up 2 bases and V 0 bases, and 5 bases lay outside the gene matches. The DNA for the CDR3 is TGTGCCAGCAGTGAAGCCATGGGACTAGCGGGGGTTCAAGAGACCCAGTACTTC. It is translated as CASSEAMGLAGVQETQYF.

This clone turned up a few times. V is TRBV7-8 and J is TRBJ1-2, with TRBD1 matching over 9 bases. Germline lookup yields CDR1 SGHVS and CDR2 FQNEAQ. This CDR3 comprises 18 residues. V dropped 1 base and J dropped 4; count of bases not matched to a gene: 13. The CDR3 DNA reads as TGTGCCAGCAGCTTAGTGGGGACAGGGTCCACTTATGGCTATGGCTACACCTTC. Amino acid sequence: CASSLVGTGSTYGYGYTF.

V is TRBV5-5 and J is TRBJ2-6; D gene uncertain. This CDR3 has 15 amino acids. Between the trimmed V and J ends, which lost 5 bases and 1 base, there was a span of 10 bases. CDR1 and CDR2 from the germline V gene are SGHKS and YYEKEE (reference sequence). For the CDR3, the DNA is TGTGCCAGCAGTATACTGTGGTCTGGGGCCAACGTCCTGACTTTC. Its translation is CASSILWSGANVLTF. The whole variable domain, remainder taken from reference TRBV5-5 and TRBJ2-6, is DAGVTQSPTHLIKTRGQQVTLRCSPISGHKSVSWYQQVLGQGPQFIFQYYEKEERGRGNFPDRFSARQFPNYSSELNVNALLLGDSALYLCASSILWSGANVLTFGAGSRLTVL.